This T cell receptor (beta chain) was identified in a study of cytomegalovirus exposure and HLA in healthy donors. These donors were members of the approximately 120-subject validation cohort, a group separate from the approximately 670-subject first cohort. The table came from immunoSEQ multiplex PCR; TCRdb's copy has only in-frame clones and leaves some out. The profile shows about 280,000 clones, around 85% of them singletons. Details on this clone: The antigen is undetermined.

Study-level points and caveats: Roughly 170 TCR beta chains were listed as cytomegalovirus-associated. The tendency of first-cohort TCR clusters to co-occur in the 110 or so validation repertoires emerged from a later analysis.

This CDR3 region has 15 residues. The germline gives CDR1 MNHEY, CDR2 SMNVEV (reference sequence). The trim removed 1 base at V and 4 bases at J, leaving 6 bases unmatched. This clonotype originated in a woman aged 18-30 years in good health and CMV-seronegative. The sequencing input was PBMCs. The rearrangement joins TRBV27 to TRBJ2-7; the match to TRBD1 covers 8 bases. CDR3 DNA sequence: TGTGCCAGCAGTTTATGGGGGACAGGTATTTACGAGCAGTACTTC. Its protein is CASSLWGTGIYEQYF.